This T cell receptor beta chain was retrieved from a study of cytomegalovirus exposure and HLA in healthy donors. Study context: Among about 179 million T cells, an earlier analysis found roughly 100 million unique TCR beta sequences. Genotyping of hundreds of donors showed that about 79% belonged to the Caucasian-associated ancestry cluster.

Study observations and caveats: Later work found most CMV-associated TCR beta chains apparently HLA-restricted. In vitro experiments confirmed that a few CMV-associated chains were specific for CMV antigens.

PCR used 60 Vbeta primers and 13 Jbeta primers. Here immunoSEQ multiplex PCR was the method, and the copy in TCRdb shows in-frame clones only, minus some. The sample holds fewer than 250,000 clones, about 80% seen once. Of note for this clone: Its antigen remains unidentified.

The V gene lost 0 bases and the J gene lost 12 bases, with 12 bases spanning the gap. This CDR3 region has 13 residues. In germline, CDR1 is LGHNA, CDR2 YSLEER. The V gene is TRBV4-3, the J gene TRBJ2-1; tentative D call: TRBD2 (7 bases). This receptor was identified in a male donor in good health and CMV-seronegative. Input material: PBMCs. The CDR3 coding sequence is TGCGCCAGCAGCCAAGATGGGCGGGGGCGGCAGTTCTTC. Its protein product is CASSQDGRGRQFF.